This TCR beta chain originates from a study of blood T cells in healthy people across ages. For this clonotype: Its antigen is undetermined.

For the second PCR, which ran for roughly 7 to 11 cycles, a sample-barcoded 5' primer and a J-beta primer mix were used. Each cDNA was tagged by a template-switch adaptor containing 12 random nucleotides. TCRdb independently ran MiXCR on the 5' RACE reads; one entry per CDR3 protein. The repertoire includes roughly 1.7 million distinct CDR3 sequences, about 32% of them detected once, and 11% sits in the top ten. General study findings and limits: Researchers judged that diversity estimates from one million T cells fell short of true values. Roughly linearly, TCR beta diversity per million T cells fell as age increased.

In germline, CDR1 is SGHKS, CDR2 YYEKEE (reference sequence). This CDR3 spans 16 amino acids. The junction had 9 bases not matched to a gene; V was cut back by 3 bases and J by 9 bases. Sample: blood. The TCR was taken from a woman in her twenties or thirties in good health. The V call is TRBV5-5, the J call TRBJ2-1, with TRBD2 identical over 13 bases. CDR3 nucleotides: TGTGCCAGCAGCTCTCGGACTAGCGGGAGTTTGGGTGAGCAGTTCTTC. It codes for CASSSRTSGSLGEQFF.